Shown below are 24 T cell receptor beta chains from a single sample sequenced in a study of regulatory T cells in long-lasting Graves disease. Building of the TCR beta libraries involved iRepertoire HTBI primers and Arm-PCR of CDR3 regions. MiXCR, applied by TCRdb to the multiplex PCR reads, yields one record per CDR3 protein. Among about 560,000 distinct CDR3 sequences, approximately 16% were seen once, and the ten largest hold approximately 12%. Time point noted: newly diagnosed GD, antithyroid drugs for less than 3 months. Isolated PBMC RNA provided the starting material for the TCR library. These records were also assigned to another study, of T cells in Graves' hyperthyroidism and ophthalmopathy.

The sample in question was peripheral blood mononuclear cells (PBMCs), obtained at new diagnosis, from a patient treated with antithyroid drugs. The receptors stem from a young man with Graves disease.

This clonotype was detected many times. The chain is built from TRBV7-9 and TRBJ1-1; a possible D gene is TRBD1 (5 bases). Germline values: CDR1 SEHNR, CDR2 FQNEAQ (reference sequence). This CDR3 region has 14 residues. The V gene lost 6 bases and the J gene lost 1 base, with 12 bases spanning the gap. CDR3 protein: CASSQITGNTEAFF. CDR3 coding DNA: TGTGCCAGCAGTCAAATCACAGGGAACACTGAAGCTTTCTTT.

This clonotype was recorded at least ten times. The chain is built from TRBV6-2 or TRBV6-3 and TRBJ2-3; perhaps TRBD1 as D (6 bases). The CDR3 is made up of 14 amino acids. CDR1 is MNHEY, CDR2 SVGEGT, per germline. V lost 6 bases and J 4 bases, leaving 14 bases between the germline ends. Here the CDR3 reads CASSRTGTSDTQYF. CDR3 coding DNA: TGTGCCAGCAGCCGAACCGGGACATCAGATACGCAGTATTTT.

In this sample, this clonotype turned up a few times. This chain joins TRBV30 and TRBJ2-7, with D perhaps TRBD1 (5 bases). This CDR3 is built from 14 residues. CDR1 GTSNPN and CDR2 SVGIG come from the germline V gene (reference sequence). With 5 bases removed from V and 0 bases from J, the gap between germline ends came to 14 bases. The CDR3 bases are TGTGCCTGGTCGCAGGGTTGGGTCTCCTACGAGCAGTACTTC. Translating it yields CAWSQGWVSYEQYF.

In its sample, this clonotype was seen a few times. The CDR3 region has the DNA TGCAGTGCTGAACCTTTCCCGGGACTAGCGGGAGATACCACAGATACGCAGTATTTT. It specifies CSAEPFPGLAGDTTDTQYF. The chain combines TRBV20-1 with TRBJ2-3; 14 nucleotides align to TRBD2. V gave up 5 bases and J gave up 2 bases; unmatched junction bases: 15. The length of the CDR3 is 19 residues. The germline gives CDR1 DFQATT, CDR2 SNEGSKA (reference sequence).

This clonotype was seen a few times. The gene calls are TRBV27 and TRBJ2-1, with 11 bases fitting TRBD2. The CDR3 sequence is 16 residues long. Germline values: CDR1 MNHEY, CDR2 SMNVEV (reference sequence). Trimming cost V 4 bases and J 8 bases; bases outside gene matches: 10. The CDR3 spells CASSSTASGRIDEQFF. CDR3 nucleotide sequence: TGTGCCAGCAGTTCTACCGCTAGCGGGAGGATCGATGAGCAGTTCTTC.

This clonotype was recorded a few times. V gene TRBV20-1 combines with J gene TRBJ2-1; weak D call: TRBD1 (6 bases). With 1 base removed from V and 4 bases from J, the gap between germline ends came to 14 bases. The CDR3 has 15 amino acids. The germline V gene encodes CDR1 DFQATT and CDR2 SNEGSKA (reference sequence). The CDR3, as DNA: TGCAGTGCTAGAGGAGGACAGAGCCTATACAATGAGCAGTTCTTC. This translates into CSARGGQSLYNEQFF.

The rearrangement links TRBV7-2 to TRBJ2-1, with 8 bases aligning to TRBD2. The CDR3 loop spans 14 amino acids. Germline V gene sequence: CDR1 SGHTA, CDR2 FQGNSA. With V trimmed by 3 bases and J by 3 bases, 1 base remained unmatched. This CDR3 reads CASSFSGVYNEQFF. CDR3 nucleotide sequence: TGTGCCAGCAGCTTTAGCGGGGTCTACAATGAGCAGTTCTTC.

The V gene is TRBV20-1, the J gene TRBJ2-4; D gene ambiguous. The germline gives CDR1 DFQATT, CDR2 SNEGSKA (reference sequence). Between the trimmed V and J ends, which lost 0 bases and 0 bases, there was a span of 6 bases. The CDR3 has 14 amino acids. The CDR3 DNA sequence: TGCAGTGCTAGAGACGCCCTAGCCAAAAACATTCAGTACTTC. This translates into CSARDALAKNIQYF.

This chain links TRBV6-2 or TRBV6-3 with TRBJ1-4, with 7 positions matching TRBD1. The trim removed 5 bases at V and 7 bases at J, leaving 10 bases unmatched. Looked up from germline, CDR1 is MNHEY and CDR2 is SVGEGT. This CDR3 is 15 amino acids long. CDR3 nucleotide sequence: TGTGCCAGCAGTGCCCAAGGAGGGGGCAGTGAAAAACTGTTTTTT. It encodes CASSAQGGGSEKLFF.

This clonotype was observed a handful of times. The V and J genes are TRBV30 and TRBJ2-2; TRBD1 matches 12 bases. Germline V gives CDR1 GTSNPN, CDR2 SVGIG (reference sequence). Trimming took 0 bases from V and 7 from J; bases not matched to a gene: 6. The CDR3 loop spans 16 amino acids. CDR3 amino acids: CAWSVWGQGALGELFF. DNA of the CDR3: TGTGCCTGGAGTGTATGGGGACAGGGGGCACTCGGGGAGCTGTTTTTT.

Turning to this clonotype: Because the CDR3 is missing its conserved closing phenylalanine or tryptophan, this is likely a read error. The chain combines TRBV5-1 with TRBJ2-3; the D is unclear. The germline CDR1 and CDR2 sequences are SGHRS and YFSETQ. The CDR3 totals 13 residues. The V gene lost 4 bases and the J gene lost 0 bases, with 6 bases spanning the gap. CDR3: CASSGTSTDTQYL. CDR3 DNA: TGCGCCAGCAGCGGAACGAGCACAGATACGCAGTATCTT.

This clonotype was recorded at least ten times. The V and J genes are TRBV11-1 and TRBJ2-7; the match to TRBD2 covers 7 bases. The junction had 7 bases not matched to a gene; V was cut back by 5 bases and J by 3 bases. Germline lookup yields CDR1 SGHAT and CDR2 FQDESV (reference sequence). This CDR3 region has 14 residues. CDR3 sequence reads: CASSPRVAGYEQYF. In DNA, the CDR3 is TGTGCCAGCAGCCCTCGGGTAGCGGGCTACGAGCAGTACTTC.

In this sample, this clonotype turned up many times. The V and J genes are TRBV30 and TRBJ2-6; D is possibly TRBD1 (6 bases). The CDR3 sequence is 14 residues long. Per germline, CDR1 GTSNPN and CDR2 SVGIG (reference sequence). V was cut by 6 bases and J by 2 bases, with 11 bases left in between. In DNA, the CDR3 is TGTGCCTGTCAACAGGGAGCTGGGGCCAACGTCCTGACTTTC. Protein sequence: CACQQGAGANVLTF.

As for this clonotype: Relative to the germline gene, one junction end is altered; a read error may explain this. This sequence joins TRBV7-2 and TRBJ2-7; weak D call: TRBD2 (6 bases). From germline, CDR1 is SGHTA and CDR2 FQGNSA. CDR3 length: 14 residues. The CDR3: CASSPVSGSYERYF. CDR3 nucleotide sequence: TGTGCCAGCAGTCCTGTTAGCGGCTCCTACGAGCGGTACTTC. Based on the CDR3 plus reference TRBV7-2 and TRBJ2-7, the full variable domain is GAGVSQSPSNKVTEKGKDVELRCDPISGHTALYWYRQSLGQGLEFLIYFQGNSAPDKSGLPSDRFSAERTGGSVSTLTIQRTQQEDSAVYLCASSPVSGSYERYFGPGTRLTVT.

The sample holds a few counts of this clonotype. The rearrangement links TRBV20-1 to TRBJ2-5, with D uncertain. Germline V CDR1 and CDR2: DFQATT, SNEGSKA (reference sequence). The CDR3 covers 12 residues. Trimming took 1 base from V and 5 from J, leaving 8 bases between them. CDR3 sequence: CSARGVGETQYF. CDR3 nucleotide sequence: TGCAGTGCTAGAGGGGTGGGGGAGACCCAGTACTTC.

At least ten counts were recorded for this clonotype. CDR3 bases: TGTGCCAGCAGTGGATCGGCGGGGCCAGAGACCCAGTACTTC. Translation gives CASSGSAGPETQYF. The chain is built from TRBV12-3 or TRBV12-4 and TRBJ2-5; D possibly corresponds to TRBD2 (6 bases). This CDR3 is built from 14 residues. V was trimmed by 5 bases and J by 4 bases, leaving 14 bases between them.

Remarks on this clonotype: One end of the junction varies from germline; a read error may be responsible. The chain links TRBV12-3 or TRBV12-4 to TRBJ2-7, with D perhaps matching TRBD2 (6 bases). The CDR3 runs to 16 residues. The CDR3 spells CASSPTGTRFRYGQYF. The CDR3, as DNA: TGTGCCAGCAGCCCGACGGGGACTCGGTTTCGTTACGGGCAGTACTTC.

The chain is built from TRBV6-5 and TRBJ1-6, with D uncertain. The V gene's germline CDR1 is MNHEY and CDR2 SVGAGI. CDR3 length equals 15 residues. The V end lost 2 bases, the J end lost 3 bases, and 8 bases lay between the germline ends. Here the CDR3 DNA reads TGTGCCAGCAGTTACGATTCCAACTATAATTCACCCCTCCACTTT. This translates into CASSYDSNYNSPLHF.

This clonotype was counted only a few times. V usage is TRBV10-1 and J usage is TRBJ2-1; the match to TRBD2 covers 12 bases. Germline V gene lookup returns CDR1 WNHNN and CDR2 SYGVQD (reference sequence). CDR3 length: 15 amino acids. The junction had 7 bases not matched to a gene; V was cut back by 6 bases and J by 7 bases. CDR3 sequence reads: CASSRLAGEGNEQFF. CDR3 bases: TGCGCCAGCAGCCGACTAGCGGGAGAGGGTAATGAGCAGTTCTTC.

This clonotype was counted ten times or more. The chain has TRBV28 and TRBJ1-6; D unclear. V lost 2 bases to trimming and J lost 7 bases, with 9 bases between them. Germline CDR1 reads MDHEN; CDR2 reads SYDVKM. The CDR3 extends over 14 amino acids. The DNA for the CDR3 is TGTGCCAGCAGTTTAGAACAGACAAATTCACCCCTCCACTTT. Translated: CASSLEQTNSPLHF.

The chain links TRBV20-1 to TRBJ2-7; 7 bases align to TRBD2. V lost 6 bases, J lost 5 bases, and 10 bases stayed unmatched. The CDR3 has 13 residues. CDR1 is DFQATT and CDR2 is SNEGSKA in the germline V gene (reference sequence). The CDR3 DNA reads TGCAGTGCGGGGAGGGCCGGGCCCAACGAGCAGTACTTC. Amino acids: CSAGRAGPNEQYF.

This clonotype was detected only a few times. The CDR3 loop reads CASSGQGVAANEKLFF. CDR3 bases: TGTGCCAGCAGTGGACAGGGAGTGGCAGCTAATGAAAAACTGTTTTTT. This rearrangement joins TRBV6-1 to TRBJ1-4; 7 bases match TRBD1. With V trimmed by 4 bases and J by 3 bases, 8 bases remained unmatched. The CDR3 runs 16 residues. From germline, CDR1 is MNHNS and CDR2 SASEGT.

This clonotype was detected only a few times. This rearrangement joins TRBV4-1 to TRBJ2-1; 10 positions match TRBD2. Per the germline V gene, CDR1 is MGHRA and CDR2 is YSYEKL. V shed 7 bases, J shed 2 bases, and the junction held 11 bases outside the gene matches. This CDR3 is 17 amino acids long. CDR3: CASNKRTSGETYNEQFF. The CDR3 DNA sequence: TGCGCCAGCAACAAAAGGACTAGCGGAGAAACCTACAATGAGCAGTTCTTC.

This clonotype was counted ten times or more. CDR3 sequence reads: CSAASVAGGSYEQYF. The CDR3 coding sequence is TGCAGTGCTGCCTCTGTAGCGGGAGGGTCCTACGAGCAGTACTTC. The V and J genes are TRBV20-1 and TRBJ2-7, with TRBD2 matching over 11 bases. V dropped 5 bases and J dropped 1; count of bases not matched to a gene: 7. CDR3 length: 15 residues. The germline V gene has CDR1 DFQATT and CDR2 SNEGSKA (reference sequence).